This T cell receptor (beta chain) was identified in a study of metastatic and nonmetastatic thyroid tumors. Study details: Comparison of repertoires was carried out across blood and tumor or nodule tissue from malignant and benign thyroid patients. Study conclusions and caveats: As reported, TCR beta diversity in blood and tumor was significantly higher in malignant thyroid tumors than in benign nodules.

This clone showed up many times. No antigen is known for it. The CDR3 runs to 16 residues. Germline V gene sequence: CDR1 LGHNA, CDR2 YSLEER. The ends were cut back, 0 bases at V and 0 bases at J, with 6 bases in the middle. Under the authors' procedure: Between-group CDR3 differences, defined by clinicopathological status, yielded a distant-metastasis classifier for papillary thyroid cancer. TCRdb ran MiXCR on the PCR reads. What appears here as the V and J calls and clone size reflects TCRdb's work, not the paper's. The table records tens of thousands of clones, about 13% of them present only once. There were no patients who had received any treatment before thyroid surgery.

The genes are TRBV4-3 and TRBJ2-6, with no clear D. The TCR comes from a female donor with papillary thyroid cancer or a benign thyroid nodule (not recorded which). Some clones in this sample may be carry-over from other donors' samples. Sequences were obtained from blood. The CDR3 coding sequence is TGCGCCAGCAGCCAAGATCCCTACTCTGGGGCCAACGTCCTGACTTTC. Translated, it gives CASSQDPYSGANVLTF.